This record covers a single T cell receptor beta chain. The data belong to a study of control samples from healthy donors and cancer patients. The length of the CDR3 is 17 residues. Germline V CDR1 and CDR2: ENHRY, SYGVKD. With V trimmed by 2 bases and J by 6 bases, 9 bases remained unmatched. Libraries were prepared by immunoSEQ multiplex PCR; TCRdb keeps only in-frame clonotypes and omits some of them. The sample has 82,000 or so clones, around 94% seen once. The sequence came from a woman aged 18 to 35 in good health. The specimen sequenced was blood. V and J are TRBV10-3 and TRBJ1-6; 8 bases align to TRBD1. This CDR3 reads CAISEGSDRGFNSPLHF. As DNA, the CDR3 is TGTGCCATCAGTGAGGGGTCCGACAGGGGATTTAATTCACCCCTCCACTTT.